This T cell receptor (beta chain) was captured by sequencing in a study of beta chain features in type 1 diabetes (dated by TCRdb to the late 2010s). About the study as a whole: No differences in mean age, gender distribution, total cell number or subset yield were found between patients and healthy donors. A total of 107,917,701 sorted cells were examined across all samples, and RNA yield correlated strongly with the number of cells per subset. The study compared TCRB repertoires of sorted circulating CD4+ T cell subsets between recently diagnosed type 1 diabetes patients and matched healthy donors. Naive and central memory subsets were obtained from all 30 or so donors, but regulatory and stem cell-like memory subsets were isolated from only 8 patients and about 8 healthy donors. General findings and caveats noted by the study authors: Naive, central memory and regulatory TCRB repertoires appeared to be more similar among patients than among healthy donors. PCR might favor shorter templates, but patient and control samples were amplified and corrected together, so any skew would affect both groups equally. A moderate but significant shortening of TCRB CDR3 length was observed in type 1 diabetes patients in all four CD4+ subsets. HLA sub-analyses involved small numbers of individuals, so any influence of HLA type on TCRB rearrangement remained unresolved. Because cDNA was sequenced instead of genomic DNA, activated cells with high expression could be over-represented, although the groups did not differ in activation or CD3 levels. At VDJ recombination sites, patients with type 1 diabetes made fewer insertions and deleted more nucleotides, a pattern implying thymic rearrangement abnormalities.

V drops 4 bases and J drops 6 bases, leaving 13 bases in between. CDR1 and CDR2 were assigned from the germline V gene as SQVTM and ANQGSEA. The CDR3 has 13 amino acids, counting the end cysteine and phenylalanine. Only the CDR3 DNA is retained, 39 bases long and in frame from the first base. About this clone: Its antigen has not been determined. No much larger clone is present one base from it, and per-base qualities are unavailable.

Each donor gave one peripheral blood draw, about 100 mL on average, collected into heparinised tubes. Naive, central memory, regulatory and stem cell-like memory CD4+ T cells were sorted on a BD FACSAria II using a panel including CD45RO, CCR7, CD25, CD127, CD95 and CD27. Every sorted population had a purity above 95%. PBMCs were isolated right away by Lymphoprep density gradient centrifugation and were stained directly, without culture. Samples were stained and sorted in pairs, with one healthy donor and one patient per experiment, so that batch effects were minimized. All of the isolated RNA was reverse transcribed with the High Capacity cDNA Reverse Transcription Kit, so expressed TCRB transcripts were sequenced. Naive, central memory and regulatory T cell samples underwent deep immunoSEQ sequencing, averaging around 3.6 million total reads per sample. Sorted cells were lysed in RLT buffer, and RNA was extracted using DNase-treated RNeasy Micro or Mini kits according to cell number. Each cell subset was processed on its own to prevent cross-contamination, while patient and healthy donor samples were processed together. Using the immunoSEQ multiplex PCR, TCRB sequences were amplified from cDNA into 87-bp fragments spanning the CDR3 region. Sequencing of the amplicons was done on the Illumina HiSeq platform. Turning to the authors' computational methods: PCR bias was computationally corrected using synthetic template baselines, reads within Hamming distance 2 were collapsed, and singletons that could not be merged were discarded. Reads were aligned against IMGT so that V, D and J genes, CDR3 length and insertions or deletions at six rearrangement sites could be assigned. Within each subset, clonotype counts were normalized to the number of sorted cells before true diversity and Gini coefficients were calculated with the tcR R package. The overlap coefficient, calculated on TCRB nucleotide sequences, was used to measure repertoire sharing. Out-of-frame TCRB sequences from naive cells were analyzed to stand in for the pre-selection repertoire. TCRdb holds this immuneACCESS table with in-frame rearrangements only. Some clones are missing; in checked studies, unresolved V genes explain under half, and the rest has no known cause. The D gene and trimming were derived from the DNA, and the V and J assignments and clone size from that table. This sample has 900,000 or so clones in its table, and roughly 16% of those were observed once. The ten largest make up 0.023% of the sample.

The TCR originated in a woman younger than 30 in good health. The sequence links TRBV29-1 to TRBJ2-1; the D gene is unclear. Sample: naive CD4+ T cells from blood. The sample's cell subset or site label, in plain terms: true naive CD4+ T cells. DNA sequence: TGCAGCGTTGGGAAAACGAGCAGCAATGAGCAGTTCTTC. This encodes CSVGKTSSNEQFF.